This entry lists 27 T cell receptor beta chains sequenced from one sample in a study of vaccination effects on CD4 cells after COVID-19. No antigen is known for these receptors. CD4+ T cell isolation took place after about 11 days of culture. The protocol was immunoSEQ multiplex PCR, while the TCRdb copy is restricted to in-frame clones and leaves out a portion. The table shows tens of thousands of clones, with under 80% occurring only once. This specimen consisted of CD4+ T cells from PBMCs cultured without peptide, obtained before COVID-19 vaccination. The receptors derive from a human donor who had a prior SARS-CoV-2 infection.

The chain combines TRBV27 with TRBJ1-5; D uncertain. There are 14 residues in the CDR3. CDR1 and CDR2 (germline): MNHEY, SMNVEV (reference sequence). The V and J ends lost 5 bases and 12 bases respectively, with 20 bases between them. Here the CDR3 reads CASSPPDMRGYQHF. The CDR3 DNA reads TGTGCCAGCAGTCCGCCGGATATGAGAGGGTACCAGCATTTT.

Comment on this clone: Distinct nucleotide sequences in the sample also encode this CDR3. The chain couples TRBV3-1 (or the pseudogene TRBV3-2) to TRBJ2-7, with D perhaps matching TRBD2 (5 bases). Germline-derived CDR1 and CDR2 are LGHDT and YNNKEL (reference sequence). The CDR3 loop spans 13 amino acids. V lost 4 bases, J lost 0 bases, and 7 bases lay in between. CDR3 coding DNA: TGTGCCAGCAGCCGTGGGAGCTCCTACGAGCAGTACTTC. This gives the protein CASSRGSSYEQYF.

V and J are TRBV5-4 and TRBJ2-3, with 9 bases matching TRBD1. The V gene end was trimmed by 4 bases and the J gene end by 1 base; junction bases not matched to a gene: 4. Germline V gene sequence: CDR1 SGHNT, CDR2 YYREEE (reference sequence). The CDR3 is made up of 15 amino acids. The CDR3 nucleotides are TGTGCCAGCAGCCCTAGACAGGGGGGCACAGATACGCAGTATTTT. This encodes CASSPRQGGTDTQYF.

The chain employs TRBV7-8 and TRBJ2-2; tentative D call: TRBD2 (6 bases). V was clipped by 3 bases and J by 0 bases, with 11 bases between them. The length of the CDR3 is 16 residues. Germline CDR1 and CDR2: SGHVS and FQNEAQ. The CDR3 nucleotides read TGTGCCAGCAGCTTGGTTCCTAGCGCGAACACCGGGGAGCTGTTTTTT. Protein sequence: CASSLVPSANTGELFF.

This clone was seen only a few times. The V and J genes are TRBV4-3 and TRBJ1-1; TRBD1 might be the D (6 bases). Germline V gene sequence: CDR1 LGHNA, CDR2 YSLEER. This CDR3 is built from 14 residues. Deletions cut 1 base from V and 11 bases from J, with 17 bases between. The CDR3 spells CASSQGAGADRAFF. CDR3 DNA sequence: TGCGCCAGCAGCCAAGGGGCAGGGGCCGATCGTGCTTTCTTT.

The chain carries TRBV7-2 and TRBJ2-1; 7 bases align to TRBD2. The CDR3 is 14 residues long. V shed 1 base, J shed 7 bases, and the junction held 4 bases outside the gene matches. The germline CDR1 and CDR2 sequences are SGHTA and FQGNSA. CDR3 in DNA: TGTGCCAGCAGCTTAGTCGGACTAGGGAATGAGCAGTTCTTC. It translates to CASSLVGLGNEQFF.

This clone has just one count. The CDR3 sequence: CATSRDDRGDTEAFF. The DNA for the CDR3 is TGTGCCACCAGCAGAGATGACAGGGGGGACACTGAAGCTTTCTTT. The V and J genes are TRBV15 and TRBJ1-1; 9 bases are a match to TRBD1. In germline, CDR1 is LNHNV, CDR2 YYDKDF (reference sequence). The CDR3 is 15 residues long. J gave up 3 bases and V 0 bases, and 2 bases lay outside the gene matches. Filled out from reference TRBV15 and TRBJ1-1, the complete variable domain reads DAMVIQNPRYQVTQFGKPVTLSCSQTLNHNVMYWYQQKSSQAPKLLFHYYDKDFNNEADTPDNFQSRRPNTSFCFLDIRSPGLGDTAMYLCATSRDDRGDTEAFFGQGTRLTVV.

The CDR3 is CASSTGTGGGGSNQPQHF. The CDR3, as DNA: TGTGCCAGCAGTACCGGGACAGGGGGCGGCGGTAGCAATCAGCCCCAGCATTTT. This chain joins TRBV2 and TRBJ1-5, with 12 positions matching TRBD1. Per the germline V gene, CDR1 is SNHLY and CDR2 is FYNNEI. The CDR3 contains 18 residues. Unmatched junction bases numbered 8, after V lost 5 bases and J lost 0 bases.

The chain employs TRBV6-4 and TRBJ1-5; 8 bases line up with TRBD1. This CDR3 has 15 residues. Germline V gives CDR1 MRHNA, CDR2 SNTAGT. The V gene end was trimmed by 2 bases and the J gene end by 6 bases; junction bases not matched to a gene: 6. CDR3 residues: CASSDGAGGAQPQHF. Here the CDR3 DNA reads TGTGCCAGCAGTGACGGGGCAGGGGGCGCTCAGCCCCAGCATTTT.

The V gene is TRBV24-1, the J gene TRBJ2-1, with 14 bases fitting TRBD2. The CDR3 is 16 amino acids. Germline CDR1 is KGHDR and CDR2 is SFDVKD. The J segment lost 8 bases and the V segment lost 9 bases, leaving 11 bases of the junction unmatched. This chain's CDR3 is CATSDAGTSGGYEQFF. CDR3 nucleotide sequence: TGTGCCACCTCCGACGCCGGGACTAGCGGGGGATATGAGCAGTTCTTC.

This chain joins TRBV19 and TRBJ2-1, with D possibly matching TRBD1 (6 bases). The CDR3 length is 16 residues. V was cut by 6 bases and J by 10 bases, with 25 bases left in between. Germline V gene lookup returns CDR1 LNHDA and CDR2 SQIVND (reference sequence). This chain's CDR3 is CASRSTRQSLRGEQFF. Written as DNA, the CDR3 is TGTGCCAGTAGAAGTACTCGACAGAGTCTAAGGGGGGAGCAGTTCTTC.

The chain is built from TRBV2 and TRBJ1-2; a weak D match, TRBD1 (5 bases). The CDR3 length is 15 residues. The V and J ends lost 4 bases and 8 bases respectively, with 20 bases between them. From germline, CDR1 is SNHLY and CDR2 FYNNEI. CDR3 protein: CASSALLIRGRGYTF. The CDR3, as DNA: TGTGCCAGCAGTGCCCTCTTAATAAGGGGACGCGGCTACACCTTC.

About this clone itself: The junction does not match germline at one end; this may be a read error. V gene TRBV20-1 combines with J gene TRBJ2-1, with 7 positions matching TRBD1. This CDR3 comprises 11 residues. The V gene's germline CDR1 is DFQATT and CDR2 SNEGSKA (reference sequence). The CDR3 sequence: CSAGFGDSSVF. CDR3 coding DNA: TGCAGTGCTGGATTCGGGGACAGTTCCGTCTTC.

The V call is TRBV5-6, the J call TRBJ2-5; D unclear. V was cut by 1 base and J by 3 bases, with 13 bases left in between. In germline, CDR1 is SGHDT, CDR2 YYEEEE. The CDR3 extends over 15 amino acids. CDR3 in amino acids: CASSLYGRTEETQYF. The CDR3 DNA reads as TGTGCCAGCAGCTTGTACGGGCGTACGGAAGAGACCCAGTACTTC.

V usage is TRBV12-3 or TRBV12-4 and J usage is TRBJ2-5, with TRBD1 identical over 10 bases. V was pared by 6 bases and J by 8 bases, with 6 bases of the junction left unmatched. CDR3 length equals 13 residues. This CDR3 reads CASRGTGVDTQYF. The CDR3 nucleotides are TGTGCCAGCAGGGGGACAGGGGTCGACACCCAGTACTTC.

This clone was seen only a few times. This sequence joins TRBV6-9 and TRBJ2-2; 8 bases are a match to TRBD1. The CDR3 spans 15 residues. The ends lost 4 bases at V and 7 bases at J; junction bases unmatched: 8. Germline V gives CDR1 MNHGY, CDR2 SVAAGI. For the CDR3, the DNA is TGTGCCAGCAGTTCAGGACAGGGAGGCGGCGGGGAGCTGTTTTTT. Translated: CASSSGQGGGGELFF.

The CDR3 sequence is CASLPRPQTNYGYTF. CDR3 bases: TGTGCCAGCCTCCCCCGTCCACAGACTAACTATGGCTACACCTTC. V and J are TRBV5-4 and TRBJ1-2; no firm D call. There are 15 residues in the CDR3. V lost 7 bases, J lost 0 bases, and 16 bases lay in between. In germline, CDR1 is SGHNT, CDR2 YYREEE (reference sequence).

V gene TRBV24-1 combines with J gene TRBJ2-5, with 11 bases aligning to TRBD2. V lost 4 bases to trimming and J lost 3 bases; unmatched junction nucleotides: 3. The CDR3 extends over 15 amino acids. The V gene's germline CDR1 is KGHDR and CDR2 SFDVKD. The CDR3 spells CATSETTSGKETQYF. In DNA, the CDR3 is TGTGCCACCAGTGAAACGACTAGCGGGAAAGAGACCCAGTACTTC.

This clone was seen only a few times. V is TRBV20-1 and J is TRBJ2-3; D not resolved. CDR1 is DFQATT, CDR2 SNEGSKA, per germline (reference sequence). V lost 2 bases and J 4 bases, leaving 4 bases between the germline ends. CDR3 length: 11 residues. The CDR3 DNA follows: TGCAGTGCTAGAAATGCAGATACGCAGTATTTT. This encodes CSARNADTQYF.

This clone was seen only a few times. The rearrangement joins TRBV4-1 to TRBJ2-1, with D possibly being TRBD2 (7 bases). V was trimmed by 0 bases and J by 7 bases, leaving 19 bases between them. Germline V gene lookup returns CDR1 MGHRA and CDR2 YSYEKL. This CDR3 is built from 17 residues. CDR3 sequence reads: CASSQDMRGRGRNEQFF. Written as DNA, the CDR3 is TGCGCCAGCAGCCAAGATATGCGGGGGCGGGGAAGGAATGAGCAGTTCTTC.

This chain connects TRBV6-1 to TRBJ1-1; D possibly corresponds to TRBD1 (5 bases). CDR3 length: 15 residues. V was cut by 3 bases and J by 4 bases, with 15 bases left in between. Looked up from germline, CDR1 is MNHNS and CDR2 is SASEGT. In DNA, the CDR3 is TGTGCCAGCAGTGAGGGTCCCGGGGCGGGCACTGAAGCTTTCTTT. Encoded protein: CASSEGPGAGTEAFF.

This clone was observed a single time. The chain has TRBV7-3 and TRBJ2-7; 7 nucleotides align to TRBD1. The CDR3 totals 15 residues. V shed 6 bases and J 3 bases; nucleotides not matched to a gene: 11. Per the germline V gene, CDR1 is SGHTA and CDR2 is FQGTGA. The CDR3 coding sequence is TGTGCCAGCAGGCTTCAAGACAGGGTGGGCTACGAGCAGTACTTC. This encodes CASRLQDRVGYEQYF.

The chain has TRBV16 and TRBJ2-3, with unresolved D. CDR1 is KGHSY and CDR2 is FQNENV in the germline V gene. This CDR3 is 13 amino acids long. V gave up 2 bases and J gave up 6 bases, with 9 bases separating them. CDR3 DNA: TGTGCCAGCAGCCAAAACCTGAGGGATACGCAGTATTTT. This codes for CASSQNLRDTQYF.

The chain recombines TRBV30 with TRBJ1-4; D is unresolved. The CDR3 totals 14 residues. Germline CDR1 is GTSNPN and CDR2 is SVGIG (reference sequence). CDR3 region: CIGLRGATNEKLFF. The DNA for the CDR3 is TGTATTGGGCTGCGCGGGGCAACTAATGAAAAACTGTTTTTT.

This chain joins TRBV27 and TRBJ2-7, with TRBD1 matching over 8 bases. This CDR3 has 14 amino acids. V trimming: 4 bases; J trimming: 4 bases; junction bases outside the gene matches: 6. CDR1 is MNHEY, CDR2 SMNVEV, per germline (reference sequence). The CDR3 nucleotides read TGTGCCAGCAGTTCACGGACAGGGAATTACGAGCAGTACTTC. Protein product: CASSSRTGNYEQYF.

This chain uses TRBV7-2 with TRBJ2-4; 14 bases fit TRBD2. The CDR3 has 18 amino acids. The V segment lost 8 bases and the J segment 0 bases; nucleotides outside the gene matches: 9. CDR1 is SGHTA and CDR2 is FQGNSA in the germline V gene. This CDR3 is CASRGGLAGGLAKNIQYF. The CDR3 bases are TGTGCCAGCCGGGGCGGACTAGCGGGAGGATTAGCCAAAAACATTCAGTACTTC.

The J gene is TRBJ1-2, the V gene TRBV3-1 (or the pseudogene TRBV3-2), with D possibly matching TRBD1 (5 bases). Germline V gene lookup returns CDR1 LGHDT and CDR2 YNNKEL (reference sequence). Trimming removed 4 bases from V and 8 bases from J, with 23 bases in between. The CDR3 length is 16 residues. The CDR3 DNA follows: TGTGCCAGCAGCCGCACATTGACAGCTATCTATGGAGGCTACACCTTC. It yields the protein CASSRTLTAIYGGYTF.